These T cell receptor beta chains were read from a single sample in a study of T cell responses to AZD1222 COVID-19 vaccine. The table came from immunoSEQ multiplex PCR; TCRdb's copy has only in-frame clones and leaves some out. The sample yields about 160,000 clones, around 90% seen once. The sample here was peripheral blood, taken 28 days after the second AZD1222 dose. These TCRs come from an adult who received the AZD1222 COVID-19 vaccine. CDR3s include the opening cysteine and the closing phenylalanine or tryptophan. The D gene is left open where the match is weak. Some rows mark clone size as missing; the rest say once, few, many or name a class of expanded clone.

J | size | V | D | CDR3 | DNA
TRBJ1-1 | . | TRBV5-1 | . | CASRSRDGAEAFF | TGCGCCAGCCGTTCAAGGGACGGGGCTGAAGCTTTCTTT
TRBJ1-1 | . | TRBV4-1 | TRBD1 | CASSPLQGTATLMNTEAFF | TGCGCCAGCAGCCCTCTCCAAGGGACAGCTACTTTAATGAACACTGAAGCTTTCTTT
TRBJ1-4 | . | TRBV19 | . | CASSSPQGGNEKLFF | TGTGCCAGTAGTTCCCCACAGGGAGGTAATGAAAAACTGTTTTTT
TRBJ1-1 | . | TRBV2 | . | CASSGLYWSTEAFF | TGTGCCAGCAGTGGATTGTATTGGAGCACTGAAGCTTTCTTT
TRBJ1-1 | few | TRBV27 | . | CASSSGNTEAFF | TGTGCCAGCAGTTCGGGGAATACTGAAGCTTTCTTT
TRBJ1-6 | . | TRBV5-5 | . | CASSFEVLNSPLHF | TGTGCCAGCAGCTTCGAGGTTTTGAATTCACCCCTCCACTTT
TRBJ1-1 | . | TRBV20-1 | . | CSARRTRAFF | TGCAGTGCTCGGCGGACTCGGGCTTTCTTT
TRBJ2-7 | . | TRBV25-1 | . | CASSFLSSYEQYF | TGTGCCAGCAGTTTTTTAAGCTCCTACGAGCAGTACTTC
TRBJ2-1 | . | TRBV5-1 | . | CASSLEVGQYNEQFF | TGCGCCAGCAGCTTGGAGGTAGGCCAATACAATGAGCAGTTCTTC
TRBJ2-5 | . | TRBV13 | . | CASSPGDSGTQYF | TGTGCCAGCAGCCCGGGGGATTCGGGGACCCAGTACTTC
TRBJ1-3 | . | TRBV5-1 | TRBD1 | CASSQGFTGAGNTIYF | TGCGCCAGCAGCCAGGGGTTTACAGGGGCTGGAAACACCATATATTTT
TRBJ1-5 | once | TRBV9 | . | CASSVGENQPQHF | TGTGCCAGCAGCGTGGGCGAGAATCAGCCCCAGCATTTT
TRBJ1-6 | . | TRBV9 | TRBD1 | CASSVAGQGVSPLHF | TGTGCCAGCAGCGTAGCGGGACAGGGGGTTTCACCCCTCCACTTT
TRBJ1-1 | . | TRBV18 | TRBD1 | CASSPPDRGPNMNTEAFF | TGTGCCAGCTCACCACCCGACAGGGGGCCGAACATGAACACTGAAGCTTTCTTT
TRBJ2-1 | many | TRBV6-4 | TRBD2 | CASSERGGLDEQFF | TGTGCCAGCAGTGAGCGGGGGGGCCTAGATGAGCAGTTCTTC
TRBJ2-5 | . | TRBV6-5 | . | CASSYTASPGQETQYF | TGTGCCAGCAGTTACACCGCCTCTCCAGGGCAAGAGACCCAGTACTTC
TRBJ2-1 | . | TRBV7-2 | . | CASSRPQGRAYNEQFF | TGTGCCAGCAGCCGCCCTCAGGGTAGGGCATACAATGAGCAGTTCTTC
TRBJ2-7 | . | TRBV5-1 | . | CASSMSTDNLYEQYF | TGCGCCAGCAGTATGTCCACTGACAACCTTTACGAGCAGTACTTC
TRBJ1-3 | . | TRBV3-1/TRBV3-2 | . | CASSQTEGGGNTIYF | TGTGCCAGCAGCCAAACGGAGGGGGGTGGAAACACCATATATTTT
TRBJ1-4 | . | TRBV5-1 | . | CASSFSFGNEKLFF | TGCGCCAGCAGCTTTTCTTTCGGGAATGAAAAACTGTTTTTT
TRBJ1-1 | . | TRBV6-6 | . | CASSPRGGATRGTEAFF | TGTGCCAGCAGTCCCCGGGGGGGGGCTACCCGAGGGACTGAAGCTTTCTTT
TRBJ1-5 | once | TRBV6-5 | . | CASSYSGGFSQPQHF | TGTGCCAGCAGTTACTCGGGCGGTTTCTCCCAGCCCCAGCATTTT
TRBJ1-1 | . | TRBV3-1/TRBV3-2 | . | CASSQESGANTEAFF | TGTGCCAGCAGCCAAGAGTCCGGGGCTAACACTGAAGCTTTCTTT
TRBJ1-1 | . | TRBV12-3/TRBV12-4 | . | CASSLVKGADFF | TGTGCCAGCAGTTTGGTTAAGGGAGCTGATTTCTTT
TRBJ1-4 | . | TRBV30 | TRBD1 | CAWSFRGRDEKLFF | TGTGCCTGGAGTTTCAGGGGGCGGGATGAAAAACTGTTTTTT
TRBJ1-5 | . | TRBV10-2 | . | CASSESIASNQPQHF | TGCGCCAGCAGTGAGTCGATAGCTAGCAATCAGCCCCAGCATTTT
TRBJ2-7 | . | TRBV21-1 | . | CASSKVGATRDRAKEPYEQYF | TGTGCCAGCAGCAAAGTGGGGGCTACACGGGACAGGGCGAAGGAACCCTACGAGCAGTACTTC
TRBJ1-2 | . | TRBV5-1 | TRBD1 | CASSLGTDYGYTF | TGCGCCAGCAGCTTAGGGACAGACTATGGCTACACCTTC